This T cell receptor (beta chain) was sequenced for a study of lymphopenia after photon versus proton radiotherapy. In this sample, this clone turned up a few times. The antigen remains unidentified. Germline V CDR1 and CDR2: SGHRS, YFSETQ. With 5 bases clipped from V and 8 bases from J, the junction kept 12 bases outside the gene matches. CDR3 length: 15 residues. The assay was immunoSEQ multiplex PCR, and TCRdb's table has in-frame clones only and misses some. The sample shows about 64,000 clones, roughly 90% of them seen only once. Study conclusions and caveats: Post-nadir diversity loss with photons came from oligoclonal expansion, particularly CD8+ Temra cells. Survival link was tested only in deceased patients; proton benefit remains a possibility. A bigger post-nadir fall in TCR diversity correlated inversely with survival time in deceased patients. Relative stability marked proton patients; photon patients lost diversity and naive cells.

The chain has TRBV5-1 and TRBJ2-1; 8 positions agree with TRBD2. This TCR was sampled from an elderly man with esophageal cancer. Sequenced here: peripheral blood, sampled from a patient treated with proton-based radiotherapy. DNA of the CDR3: TGCGCCAGCAGTTTCGAAAGCGGGAGTACTGATGAGCAGTTCTTC. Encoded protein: CASSFESGSTDEQFF.